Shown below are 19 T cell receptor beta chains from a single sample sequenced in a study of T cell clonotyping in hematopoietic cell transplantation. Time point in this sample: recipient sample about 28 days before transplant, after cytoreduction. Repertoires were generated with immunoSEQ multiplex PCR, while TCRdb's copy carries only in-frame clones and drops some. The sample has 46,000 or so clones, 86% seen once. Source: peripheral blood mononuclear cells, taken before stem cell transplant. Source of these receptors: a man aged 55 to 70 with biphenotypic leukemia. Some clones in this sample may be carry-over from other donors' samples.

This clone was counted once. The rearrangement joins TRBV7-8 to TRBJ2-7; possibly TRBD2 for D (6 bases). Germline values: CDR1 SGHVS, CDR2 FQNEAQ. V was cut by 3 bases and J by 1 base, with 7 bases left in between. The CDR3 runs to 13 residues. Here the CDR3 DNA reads TGTGCCAGCAGCTTGGGGAGGTCCTACGAGCAGTACTTC. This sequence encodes CASSLGRSYEQYF.

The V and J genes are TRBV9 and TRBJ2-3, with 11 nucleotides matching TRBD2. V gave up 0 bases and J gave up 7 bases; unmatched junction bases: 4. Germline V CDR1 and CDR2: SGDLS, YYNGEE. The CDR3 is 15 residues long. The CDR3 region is CASSVVGLAGYTQYF. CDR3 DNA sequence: TGTGCCAGCAGCGTAGTTGGACTAGCGGGTTATACGCAGTATTTT.

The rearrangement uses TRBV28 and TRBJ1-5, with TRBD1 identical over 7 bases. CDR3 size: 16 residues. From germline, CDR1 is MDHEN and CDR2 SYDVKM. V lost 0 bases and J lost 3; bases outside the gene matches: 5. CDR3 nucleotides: TGTGCCAGCAGTTTATGGGGGACAGTCCACAATCAGCCCCAGCATTTT. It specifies CASSLWGTVHNQPQHF.

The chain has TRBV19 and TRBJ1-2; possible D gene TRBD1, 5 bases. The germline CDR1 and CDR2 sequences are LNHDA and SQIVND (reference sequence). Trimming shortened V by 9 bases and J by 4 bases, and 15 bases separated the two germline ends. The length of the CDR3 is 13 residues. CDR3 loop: CASKGVRSYGYTF. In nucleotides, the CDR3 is TGTGCCAGCAAAGGGGTTCGGAGCTATGGCTACACCTTC.

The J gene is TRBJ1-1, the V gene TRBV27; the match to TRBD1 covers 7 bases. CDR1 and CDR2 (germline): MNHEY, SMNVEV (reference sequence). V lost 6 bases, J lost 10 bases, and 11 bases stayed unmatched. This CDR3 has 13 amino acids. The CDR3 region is CASSETTGLAAFF. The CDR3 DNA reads TGTGCCAGCAGCGAAACGACAGGGCTTGCAGCTTTCTTT.

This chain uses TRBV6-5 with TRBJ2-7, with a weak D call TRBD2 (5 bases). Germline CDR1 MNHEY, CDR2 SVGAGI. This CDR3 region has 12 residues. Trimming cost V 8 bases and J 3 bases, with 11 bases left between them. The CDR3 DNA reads TGTGCCAGCTTGTCTAGCATCTACGAGCAGTACTTC. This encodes CASLSSIYEQYF.

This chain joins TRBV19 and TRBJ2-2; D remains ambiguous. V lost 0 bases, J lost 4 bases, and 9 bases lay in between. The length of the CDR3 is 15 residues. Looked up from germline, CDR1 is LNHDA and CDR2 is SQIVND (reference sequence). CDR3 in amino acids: CASSIDRATTGELFF. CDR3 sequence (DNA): TGTGCCAGTAGTATAGATCGGGCTACCACCGGGGAGCTGTTTTTT.

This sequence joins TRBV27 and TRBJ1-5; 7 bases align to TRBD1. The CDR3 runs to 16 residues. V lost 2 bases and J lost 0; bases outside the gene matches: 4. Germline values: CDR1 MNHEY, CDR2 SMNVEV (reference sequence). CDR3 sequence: CASSLRGPNSNQPQHF. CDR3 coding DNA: TGTGCCAGCAGTTTAAGGGGGCCAAATAGCAATCAGCCCCAGCATTTT.

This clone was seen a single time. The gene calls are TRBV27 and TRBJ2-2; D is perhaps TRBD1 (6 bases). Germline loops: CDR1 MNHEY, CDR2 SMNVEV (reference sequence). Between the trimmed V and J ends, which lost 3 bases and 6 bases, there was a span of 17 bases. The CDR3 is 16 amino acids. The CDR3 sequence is CASSFSWGLHPGELFF. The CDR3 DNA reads TGTGCCAGCAGTTTTTCGTGGGGGCTCCACCCCGGGGAGCTGTTTTTT.

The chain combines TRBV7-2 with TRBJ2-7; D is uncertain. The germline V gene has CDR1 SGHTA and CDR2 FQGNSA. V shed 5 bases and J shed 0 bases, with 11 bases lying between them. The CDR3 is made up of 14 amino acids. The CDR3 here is CASSLSRNSYEQYF. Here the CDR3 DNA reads TGTGCCAGCAGCCTGTCGCGGAACTCCTACGAGCAGTACTTC.

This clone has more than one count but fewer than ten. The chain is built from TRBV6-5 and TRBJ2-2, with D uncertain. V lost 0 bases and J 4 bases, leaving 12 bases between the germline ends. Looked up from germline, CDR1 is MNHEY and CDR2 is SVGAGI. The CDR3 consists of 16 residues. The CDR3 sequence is CASSYSAWESTGELFF. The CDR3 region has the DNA TGTGCCAGCAGTTACTCTGCATGGGAATCCACCGGGGAGCTGTTTTTT.

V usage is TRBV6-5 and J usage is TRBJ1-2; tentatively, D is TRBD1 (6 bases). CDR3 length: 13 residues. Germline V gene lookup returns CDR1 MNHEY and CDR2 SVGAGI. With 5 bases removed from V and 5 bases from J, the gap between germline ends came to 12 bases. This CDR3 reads CASSAQGSYGYTF. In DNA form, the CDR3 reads TGTGCCAGCAGTGCACAGGGAAGTTATGGCTACACCTTC.

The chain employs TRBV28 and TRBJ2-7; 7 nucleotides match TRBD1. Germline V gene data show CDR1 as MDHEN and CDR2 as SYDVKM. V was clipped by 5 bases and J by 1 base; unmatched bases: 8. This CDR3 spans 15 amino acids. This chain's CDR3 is CASSPTGTASYEQYF. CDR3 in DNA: TGTGCCAGCAGTCCAACCGGGACAGCTTCCTACGAGCAGTACTTC.

CDR3 coding DNA: TGTGCCAGCAGCTTAACGCGGGCCGAGGAGACCCAGTACTTC. This sequence encodes CASSLTRAEETQYF. The chain joins TRBV11-2 to TRBJ2-5, with D possibly matching TRBD2 (5 bases). V gave up 2 bases and J gave up 5 bases, with 12 bases separating them. Germline V CDR1 and CDR2: SGHAT, FQNNGV. The CDR3 extends over 14 amino acids. The whole variable domain, filled in from reference TRBV11-2 and TRBJ2-5, reads EAGVAQSPRYKIIEKRQSVAFWCNPISGHATLYWYQQILGQGPKLLIQFQNNGVVDDSQLPKDRFSAERLKGVDSTLKIQPAKLEDSAVYLCASSLTRAEETQYFGPGTRLLVL.

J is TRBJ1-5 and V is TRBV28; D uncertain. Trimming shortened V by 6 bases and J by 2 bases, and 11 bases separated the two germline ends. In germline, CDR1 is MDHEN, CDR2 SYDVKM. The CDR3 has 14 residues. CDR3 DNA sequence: TGTGCCAGCAGGGTACCGCGACGCAATCAGCCCCAGCATTTT. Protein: CASRVPRRNQPQHF.

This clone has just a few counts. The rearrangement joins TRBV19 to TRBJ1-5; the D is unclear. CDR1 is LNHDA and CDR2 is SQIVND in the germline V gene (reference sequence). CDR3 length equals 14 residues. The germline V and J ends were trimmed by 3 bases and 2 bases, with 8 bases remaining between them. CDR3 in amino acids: CASSIRRGNQPQHF. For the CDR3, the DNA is TGTGCCAGTAGTATCCGAAGGGGCAATCAGCCCCAGCATTTT.

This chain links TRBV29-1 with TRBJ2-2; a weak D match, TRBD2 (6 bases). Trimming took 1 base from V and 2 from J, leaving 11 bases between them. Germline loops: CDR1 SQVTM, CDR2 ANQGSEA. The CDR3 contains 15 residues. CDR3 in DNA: TGCAGCGTTGAAGTTACCGGGAGCAACACCGGGGAGCTGTTTTTT. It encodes CSVEVTGSNTGELFF.

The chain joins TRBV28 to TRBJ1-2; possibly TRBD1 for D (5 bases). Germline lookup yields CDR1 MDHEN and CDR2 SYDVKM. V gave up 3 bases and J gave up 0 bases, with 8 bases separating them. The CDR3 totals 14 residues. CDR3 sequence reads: CASSFGGANYGYTF. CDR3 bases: TGTGCCAGCAGTTTCGGGGGAGCTAACTATGGCTACACCTTC.

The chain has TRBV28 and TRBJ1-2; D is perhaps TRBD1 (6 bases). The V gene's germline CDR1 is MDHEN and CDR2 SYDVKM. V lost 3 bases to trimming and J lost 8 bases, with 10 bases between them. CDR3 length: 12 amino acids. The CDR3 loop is CASSFPGGGYTF. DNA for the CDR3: TGTGCCAGCAGTTTTCCCGGGGGCGGCTACACCTTC.